Reported below is one T cell receptor (beta chain). The sample originates from a study of blood T cell repertoires in COVID-19. Original analysis: Estimated nucleated cell counts came from reference gene primer amplification. Profiling relied on immunoSEQ multiplex PCR, and the TCRdb table lists in-frame clones only, not all of them. The V and J calls and the clone size are those of that table, but D and trimming were determined from the DNA. The sample has over 150,000 clones, approximately 77% seen once. J lost 6 bases, V lost 3 bases, and 9 bases had no gene match. CDR1 is MNHNY and CDR2 is SVGAGI in the germline V gene (reference sequence). The CDR3 runs to 16 residues.

This receptor was identified in a woman older than 75 with active or convalescent COVID-19. V is TRBV6-6 and J is TRBJ2-1; 9 nucleotides agree with TRBD2. Material: peripheral blood. The CDR3 spells CASSYEAGGGGNEQFF. CDR3 in DNA: TGTGCCAGCAGTTATGAGGCGGGAGGGGGAGGCAATGAGCAGTTCTTC.